This entry features one TCR beta chain sequence. The sample originates from a study of chemoradiotherapy in HPV16-positive cancers. The method was immunoSEQ multiplex PCR; TCRdb's version includes in-frame clones alone and lacks a portion of them. The sample lists over 10,000 clones, about 91% occurring once. The CDR3 is made up of 15 amino acids. The ends lost 3 bases at V and 7 bases at J; junction bases unmatched: 7. The V gene's germline CDR1 is MNHNY and CDR2 SVGAGI (reference sequence). This sample comprised blood, obtained from a patient who underwent chemoradiotherapy. The rearrangement uses TRBV6-6 and TRBJ2-2, with 8 positions matching TRBD1. This clonotype was obtained from a human donor with HPV-associated anogenital cancer. The CDR3 reads CASSYTGTGDGELFF. The CDR3, as DNA: TGTGCCAGCAGTTATACCGGGACAGGAGACGGGGAGCTGTTTTTT.